The clone carrying this T cell receptor beta chain was seen more than once but under ten times. As yet, its antigen is unknown. This sample stems from a study of post-analysis software for immune sequencing data. Libraries were made from TCR beta cDNA, and they carried unique molecular identifiers. The T cell input of about 1 to 10 million gave approximately 500,000 cDNA molecules. TCRdb independently ran MiXCR on the PCR reads; one entry per CDR3 protein. This table holds hundreds of thousands of distinct CDR3 sequences, 55% to 60% found once. General study points: Samples sharing a preparation batch grouped tightly together when assessed by F measure.

Sequenced: blood. The TCR sequence derives from a girl aged 2 to 9 with multiple sclerosis.

The CDR3 coding sequence is TGTGCCAGCAGCGCCCGTGTAAGCGGCTACACCTTC. This codes for CASSARVSGYTF. This chain joins TRBV28 and TRBJ1-2; D gene unclear. V was cut by 6 bases and J by 8 bases, with 13 bases left in between. In germline, CDR1 is MDHEN, CDR2 SYDVKM. The CDR3 is 12 amino acids.